This TCR beta chain was documented in a study of blood T cell repertoires in COVID-19. On the study more broadly: The United States, Italy and Spain were the sources of the acute and convalescent COVID-19 samples.

Libraries were prepared by immunoSEQ multiplex PCR; TCRdb keeps only in-frame clonotypes and omits some of them. This sample carries 200,000 to 250,000 clones, about 90% of them seen once, and the ten largest clones take roughly 16%. V lost 0 bases, J lost 4 bases, and 10 bases lay in between. There are 14 residues in the CDR3. The germline V gene has CDR1 SGHRS and CDR2 YFSETQ. This clonotype was sampled from a man under 40 who had been exposed to COVID-19. The V gene is TRBV5-1, the J gene TRBJ1-1; the D gene is possibly TRBD1 (6 bases). The sequencing sample was made of PBMCs or T cells enriched from blood (not recorded which). The CDR3 sequence: CASSLAGGLTEAFF. The CDR3 bases are TGCGCCAGCAGCTTGGCCGGGGGGCTCACTGAAGCTTTCTTT.